The table lists the clone carrying this TCR beta chain with a few counts. What it binds is not known. The data were obtained in a study of T cells in Graves' hyperthyroidism and ophthalmopathy. For the study at large: Peripheral blood was drawn at first diagnosis, prior to all treatment.

This CDR3 has 16 amino acids. Trimming stripped 0 bases from V and 7 bases from J, with 18 bases between. CDR1 is PRHDT, CDR2 FYEKMQ, per germline (reference sequence). RNA transcripts served as the template for amplifying TCR beta CDR3 regions. The primer set for the first-round RT-PCR of the TCR CDR3 was HTBI. TCRdb analysed the multiplex PCR reads with MiXCR anew, one entry per CDR3 protein. The sample carries 530,000 or so distinct CDR3 sequences, around 22% recorded once. The PBMCs had their origin in 10 ml of fresh peripheral blood. Study-wide results and limits: Ophthalmopathy was separated from stable hyperthyroidism by a 13 V-J model.

The source of this sequence is a woman under 40 with Graves' ophthalmopathy. What was sequenced was blood. The gene calls are TRBV13 and TRBJ2-5; D unresolved. The CDR3 region is CASSLGRKEPRGTQYF. The CDR3 region has the DNA TGTGCCAGCAGCTTAGGCAGGAAGGAACCGAGAGGGACCCAGTACTTC. Combining the CDR3 with reference TRBV13 and TRBJ2-5 gives the whole variable domain AAGVIQSPRHLIKEKRETATLKCYPIPRHDTVYWYQQGPGQDPQFLISFYEKMQSDKGSIPDRFSAQQFSDYHSELNMSSLELGDSALYFCASSLGRKEPRGTQYFGPGTRLLVL.